This T cell receptor (beta chain) was captured in a study of human T cells and chemical hapten exposure. Study results and limitations: Positive correlation was observed between PT1 expanded TCR counts and patch test score. Expanded TCRs showed more large CDR3 clusters than pre-sensitization or healthy control sets.

Library construction involved attaching unique molecular identifiers to individual cDNA molecules, which allowed quantitative, reproducible TCR counting. MiXCR, applied by TCRdb to the RACE reads, yields one record per CDR3 protein. The profile shows tens of thousands of distinct CDR3 sequences, more than 9% of them singletons. Regarding this clonotype: What it binds is not known.

Per germline, CDR1 SGHTA and CDR2 FQGNSA. The CDR3 loop spans 17 amino acids. V lost 3 bases to trimming and J lost 0 bases; unmatched junction nucleotides: 8. The time point denotes: patch test 1, 2 weeks after DPC sensitization. Treatment here: therapeutic diphenylcyclopropenone sensitization with weekly scalp DPC. Alopecia patients between 18 and 70 years old and suitable for DPC were used as donors. This sequence originates from a man aged 35-49 years with alopecia areata. Some clones in this sample may be carry-over from other donors' samples. Sequences were derived from whole blood, sampled in connection with sensitization to the hapten diphenylcyclopropenone (DPC). The chain is built from TRBV7-2 and TRBJ2-3; 8 positions agree with TRBD2. The DNA of the CDR3 is TGTGCCAGCAGCTTGCCGGGACTAGGATCTAGCACAGATACGCAGTATTTT. This encodes CASSLPGLGSSTDTQYF.